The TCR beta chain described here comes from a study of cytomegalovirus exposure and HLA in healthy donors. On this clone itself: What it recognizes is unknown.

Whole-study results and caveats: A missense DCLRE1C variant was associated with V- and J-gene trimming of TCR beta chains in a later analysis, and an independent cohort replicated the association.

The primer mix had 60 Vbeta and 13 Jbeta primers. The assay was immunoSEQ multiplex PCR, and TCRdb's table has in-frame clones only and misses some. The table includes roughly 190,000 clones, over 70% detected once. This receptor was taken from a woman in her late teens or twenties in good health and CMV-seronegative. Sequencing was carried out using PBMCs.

CDR3 DNA: TGTGCCAGCAGTTTCAGGGGGGAAGACTACGAGCAGTACTTC. Its protein is CASSFRGEDYEQYF. The V call is TRBV27, the J call TRBJ2-7; D may be TRBD1 (7 bases). CDR3 length equals 14 residues. The V gene's germline CDR1 is MNHEY and CDR2 SMNVEV (reference sequence). Trimming took 3 bases from V and 3 from J, leaving 12 bases between them.